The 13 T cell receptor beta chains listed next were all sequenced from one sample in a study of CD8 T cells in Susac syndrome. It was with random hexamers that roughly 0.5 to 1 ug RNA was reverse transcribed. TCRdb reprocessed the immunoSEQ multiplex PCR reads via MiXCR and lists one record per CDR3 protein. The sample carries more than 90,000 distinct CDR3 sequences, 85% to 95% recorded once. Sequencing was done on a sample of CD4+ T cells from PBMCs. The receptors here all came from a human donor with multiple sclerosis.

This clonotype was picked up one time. CDR3 sequence: CASSLAGAPPETQYF. CDR3 nucleotide sequence: TGCGCCAGCAGCCTGGCCGGGGCCCCGCCAGAGACCCAGTACTTC. V usage is TRBV5-1 and J usage is TRBJ2-5; D is possibly TRBD1 or TRBD2 (5 bases each). This CDR3 is built from 15 residues. V lost 4 bases and J lost 4, with 17 bases in between. Germline CDR1 is SGHRS and CDR2 is YFSETQ.

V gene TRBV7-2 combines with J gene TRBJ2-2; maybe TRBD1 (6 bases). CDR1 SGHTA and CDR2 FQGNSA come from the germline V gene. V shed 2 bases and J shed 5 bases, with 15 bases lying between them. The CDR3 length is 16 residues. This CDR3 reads CASSLPRGGFTGELFF. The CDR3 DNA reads TGTGCCAGCAGCTTACCCAGGGGCGGGTTTACCGGGGAGCTGTTTTTT.

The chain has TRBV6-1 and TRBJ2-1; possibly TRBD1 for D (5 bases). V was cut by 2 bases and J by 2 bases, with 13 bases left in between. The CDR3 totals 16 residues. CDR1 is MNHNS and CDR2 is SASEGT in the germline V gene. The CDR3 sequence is CASSEYGTGAYNEQFF. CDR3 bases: TGTGCCAGCAGTGAATACGGAACAGGAGCCTACAATGAGCAGTTCTTC.

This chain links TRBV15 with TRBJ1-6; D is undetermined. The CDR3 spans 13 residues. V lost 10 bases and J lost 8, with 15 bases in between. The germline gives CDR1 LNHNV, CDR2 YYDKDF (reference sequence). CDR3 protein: CAISRGIDSPLHF. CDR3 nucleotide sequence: TGTGCCATCTCTCGAGGGATCGATTCACCCCTCCACTTT.

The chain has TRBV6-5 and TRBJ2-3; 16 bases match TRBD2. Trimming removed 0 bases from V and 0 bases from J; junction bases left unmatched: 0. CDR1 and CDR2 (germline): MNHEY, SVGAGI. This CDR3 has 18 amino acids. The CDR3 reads CASSYSGLAGGSTDTQYF. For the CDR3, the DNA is TGTGCCAGCAGTTACTCGGGACTAGCGGGGGGGAGCACAGATACGCAGTATTTT.

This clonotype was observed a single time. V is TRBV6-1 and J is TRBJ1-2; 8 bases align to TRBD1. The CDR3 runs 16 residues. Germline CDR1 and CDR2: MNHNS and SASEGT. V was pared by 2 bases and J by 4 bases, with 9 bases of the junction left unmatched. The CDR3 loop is CASSEPGQGGSYGYTF. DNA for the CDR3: TGTGCCAGCAGTGAACCTGGACAGGGCGGGAGCTATGGCTACACCTTC.

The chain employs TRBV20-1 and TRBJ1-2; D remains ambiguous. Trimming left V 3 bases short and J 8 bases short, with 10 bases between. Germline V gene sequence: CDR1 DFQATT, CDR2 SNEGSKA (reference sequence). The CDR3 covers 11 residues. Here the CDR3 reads CSASRVGGYTF. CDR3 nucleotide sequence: TGCAGTGCTAGTAGGGTCGGAGGCTACACCTTC.

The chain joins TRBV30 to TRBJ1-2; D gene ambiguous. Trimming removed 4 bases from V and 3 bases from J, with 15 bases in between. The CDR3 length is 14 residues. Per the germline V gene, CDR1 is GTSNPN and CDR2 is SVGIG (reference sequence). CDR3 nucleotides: TGTGCCTGGACGCCCATGGCAGTGGACTATGGCTACACCTTC. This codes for CAWTPMAVDYGYTF.

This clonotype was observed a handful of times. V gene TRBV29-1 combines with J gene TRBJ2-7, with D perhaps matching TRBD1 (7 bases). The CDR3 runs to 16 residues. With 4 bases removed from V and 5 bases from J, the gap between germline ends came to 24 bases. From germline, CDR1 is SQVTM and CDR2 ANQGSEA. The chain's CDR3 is CSVVGAGGKGDHEQYF. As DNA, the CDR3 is TGCAGCGTTGTTGGGGCAGGGGGGAAAGGAGACCACGAGCAGTACTTC.

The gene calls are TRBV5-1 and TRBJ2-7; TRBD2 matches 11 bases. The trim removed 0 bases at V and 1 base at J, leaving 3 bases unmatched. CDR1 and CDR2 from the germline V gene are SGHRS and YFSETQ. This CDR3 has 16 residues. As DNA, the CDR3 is TGCGCCAGCAGCTTGGTCCTAGCGGGGGGATCCTACGAGCAGTACTTC. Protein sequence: CASSLVLAGGSYEQYF.

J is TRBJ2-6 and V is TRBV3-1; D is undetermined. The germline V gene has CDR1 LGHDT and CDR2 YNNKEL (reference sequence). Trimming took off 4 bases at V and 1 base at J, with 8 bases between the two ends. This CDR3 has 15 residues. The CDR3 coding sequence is TGTGCCAGCAGCCCGGATTTTTCTGGGGCCAACGTCCTGACTTTC. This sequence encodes CASSPDFSGANVLTF.

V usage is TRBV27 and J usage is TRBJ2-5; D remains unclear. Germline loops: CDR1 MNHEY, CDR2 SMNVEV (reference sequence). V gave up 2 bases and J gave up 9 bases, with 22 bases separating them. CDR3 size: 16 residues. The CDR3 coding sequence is TGTGCCAGCAGTTTAGCTCCGGGTCAACAAGAGAGACCCCAGTACTTC. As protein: CASSLAPGQQERPQYF.

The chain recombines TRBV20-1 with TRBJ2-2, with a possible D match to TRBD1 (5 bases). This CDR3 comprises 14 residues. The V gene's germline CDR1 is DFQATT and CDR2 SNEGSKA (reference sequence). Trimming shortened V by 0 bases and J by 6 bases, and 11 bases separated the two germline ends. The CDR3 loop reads CSARDRGMAGELFF. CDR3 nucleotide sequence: TGCAGTGCTAGAGATAGGGGAATGGCCGGGGAGCTGTTTTTT.